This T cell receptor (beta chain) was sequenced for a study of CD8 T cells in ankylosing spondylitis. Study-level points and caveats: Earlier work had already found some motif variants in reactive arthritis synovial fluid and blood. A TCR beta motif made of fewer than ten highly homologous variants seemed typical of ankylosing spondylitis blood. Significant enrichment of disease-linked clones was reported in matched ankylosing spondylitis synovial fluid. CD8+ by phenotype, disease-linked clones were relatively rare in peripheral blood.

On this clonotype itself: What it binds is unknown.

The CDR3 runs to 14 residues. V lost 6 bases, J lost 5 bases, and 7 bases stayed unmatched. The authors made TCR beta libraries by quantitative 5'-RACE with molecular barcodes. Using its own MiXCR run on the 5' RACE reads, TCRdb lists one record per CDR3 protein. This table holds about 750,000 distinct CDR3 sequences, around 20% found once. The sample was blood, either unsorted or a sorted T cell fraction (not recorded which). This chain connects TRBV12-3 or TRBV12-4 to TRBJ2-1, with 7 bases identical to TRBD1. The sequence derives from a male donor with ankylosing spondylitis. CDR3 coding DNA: TGTGCCAGCAGCCCCGGGACAGTTAACAATGAGCAGTTCTTC. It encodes CASSPGTVNNEQFF.